This TCR beta chain was profiled in a study of post-analysis software for immune sequencing data. Whole-study context: Recorded disease courses covered relapsing-remitting, secondary progressive and progressive-relapsing multiple sclerosis. Some patients had no subtype annotation. Broader study findings: Patients had higher frequencies than controls of five TRBV segments, including TRBV5-6, TRBV5-1 and TRBV20-1. F-measure co-clustering was strong for batch-matched samples. Multiple sclerosis patients had significantly lower normalized Chao1 diversity than controls.

The germline CDR1 and CDR2 sequences are SGHAT and FQNNGV. The CDR3 runs 14 residues. Deletions cut 1 base from V and 0 bases from J, with 7 bases between. Researchers reported that TCR beta cDNA libraries carried unique molecular identifiers. T cells numbering roughly 0.9 to 10 million yielded cDNA molecules that totaled some 500,000. TCRdb fed the PCR reads into MiXCR, producing one record per CDR3 protein. The sample consists of hundreds of thousands of distinct CDR3 sequences, approximately 60% of them appearing once. Points on this clonotype: Its antigen is currently unknown.

The TCR was taken from a girl aged 2 to 10 with multiple sclerosis. The V and J genes are TRBV11-2 and TRBJ2-7, with no clear D. The sequencing input was blood. The CDR3, as DNA: TGTGCCAGCAGCTTAGGGTACTTCTCCTACGAGCAGTACTTC. Its protein product is CASSLGYFSYEQYF. The full variable domain, with the rest looked up from reference TRBV11-2 and TRBJ2-7, is EAGVAQSPRYKIIEKRQSVAFWCNPISGHATLYWYQQILGQGPKLLIQFQNNGVVDDSQLPKDRFSAERLKGVDSTLKIQPAKLEDSAVYLCASSLGYFSYEQYFGPGTRLTVT.